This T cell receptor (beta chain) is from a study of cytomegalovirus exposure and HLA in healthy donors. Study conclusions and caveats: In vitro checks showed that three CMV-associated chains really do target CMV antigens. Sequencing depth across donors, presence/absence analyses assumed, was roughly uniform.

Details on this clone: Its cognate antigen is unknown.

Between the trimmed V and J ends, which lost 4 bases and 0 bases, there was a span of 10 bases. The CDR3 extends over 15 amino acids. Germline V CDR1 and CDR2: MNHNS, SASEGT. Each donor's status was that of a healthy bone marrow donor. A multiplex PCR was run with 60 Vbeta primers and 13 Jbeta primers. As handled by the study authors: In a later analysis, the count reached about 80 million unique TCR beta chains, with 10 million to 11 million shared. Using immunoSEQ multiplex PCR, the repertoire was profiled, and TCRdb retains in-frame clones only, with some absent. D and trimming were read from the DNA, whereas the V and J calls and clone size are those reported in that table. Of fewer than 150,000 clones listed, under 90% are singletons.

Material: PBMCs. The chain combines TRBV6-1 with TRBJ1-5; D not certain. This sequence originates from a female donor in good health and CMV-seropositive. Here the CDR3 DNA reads TGTGCCAGCAGTGGAGCCAGTTATAGCAATCAGCCCCAGCATTTT. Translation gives CASSGASYSNQPQHF.